Following are 23 T cell receptor beta chains from one sample sequenced in a study of molecular identifiers for immune sequencing clone quantification. TCRdb analysed the PCR reads with MiXCR anew, one entry per CDR3 protein. The sample yields tens of thousands of distinct CDR3 sequences, around 23% seen once. Sequences were obtained from naive CD8+ T cells from blood, with Jurkat cell RNA spiked in. The subset was: FACS-sorted CD8+CD4-CCR7+CD45RA+ naive T cells. The source is a human donor in good health. Some libraries in this study had Jurkat cell RNA spiked in.

This clonotype showed up just a few times. The J gene is TRBJ2-7, the V gene TRBV12-3 or TRBV12-4, with D possibly being TRBD2 (6 bases). V lost 6 bases to trimming and J lost 0 bases, with 9 bases between them. The CDR3 has 13 amino acids. CDR3 loop: CASRTSTSYEQYF. The DNA of the CDR3 is TGTGCCAGCAGGACTAGTACCTCCTACGAGCAGTACTTC.

This clonotype was found many times. The V call is TRBV5-1, the J call TRBJ2-7; D unclear. Deletions cut 2 bases from V and 5 bases from J, with 11 bases between. The CDR3 spans 13 residues. The germline V gene encodes CDR1 SGHRS and CDR2 YFSETQ. DNA of the CDR3: TGCGCCAGCAGCTTTTCGACCCCCGACGAGCAGTACTTC. Residues: CASSFSTPDEQYF.

As regards this clonotype: This sequence may be a read error, since a much larger clone differs from it by one base. The J gene is TRBJ2-6, the V gene TRBV9; weak D call: TRBD1 (5 bases). The CDR3 runs 13 residues. Germline loops: CDR1 SGDLS, CDR2 YYNGEE. The CDR3 sequence: CASSGSGATVLTF. The CDR3 nucleotides are TGTGCCAGCAGCGGTTCTGGGGCCACCGTCCTGACTTTC. The whole variable domain, filled in from reference TRBV9 and TRBJ2-6, reads DSGVTQTPKHLITATGQRVTLRCSPRSGDLSVYWYQQSLDQGLQFLIQYYNGEERAKGNILERFSAQQFPDLHSELNLSSLELGDSALYFCASSGSGATVLTFGAGSRLTVL.

This clonotype has more than one count but fewer than ten. The genes are TRBV15 and TRBJ1-5, with D perhaps TRBD1 (6 bases). The germline CDR1 and CDR2 sequences are LNHNV and YYDKDF (reference sequence). The CDR3 runs 15 residues. Trimming took off 4 bases at V and 0 bases at J, with 10 bases between the two ends. CDR3 sequence reads: CATSTTGNSNQPQHF. DNA for the CDR3: TGTGCCACCAGCACCACAGGGAATAGCAATCAGCCCCAGCATTTT. Full variable domain (remainder filled in from reference TRBV15 and TRBJ1-5): DAMVIQNPRYQVTQFGKPVTLSCSQTLNHNVMYWYQQKSSQAPKLLFHYYDKDFNNEADTPDNFQSRRPNTSFCFLDIRSPGLGDTAMYLCATSTTGNSNQPQHFGDGTRLSIL.

The chain joins TRBV27 to TRBJ2-2; no definite D call. The CDR3 is 12 residues long. Germline loops: CDR1 MNHEY, CDR2 SMNVEV (reference sequence). V was shortened by 5 bases and J by 2 bases, with 3 bases between the two germline ends. The CDR3 region is CASSDNTGELFF. CDR3 DNA sequence: TGTGCCAGCAGTGACAACACCGGGGAGCTGTTTTTT.

This rearrangement joins TRBV19 to TRBJ2-2, with TRBD2 as a possible D gene (5 bases). The CDR3 loop spans 16 amino acids. Germline CDR1 and CDR2: LNHDA and SQIVND (reference sequence). Trimming stripped 6 bases from V and 5 bases from J, with 19 bases between. The CDR3 loop reads CASRETGYGGTGELFF. CDR3 sequence (DNA): TGTGCCAGTAGGGAAACGGGGTATGGCGGGACCGGGGAGCTGTTTTTT.

This clonotype was detected only a few times. This CDR3 reads CASSLKAGDTEAFF. Written as DNA, the CDR3 is TGCGCCAGCAGCTTGAAAGCAGGGGACACTGAAGCTTTCTTT. This chain joins TRBV5-1 and TRBJ1-1, with TRBD1 as a possible D gene (6 bases). The CDR3 has 14 amino acids. Trimming shortened V by 1 base and J by 3 bases, and 10 bases separated the two germline ends. CDR1 and CDR2 (germline): SGHRS, YFSETQ.

This clonotype has only a few counts. This chain joins TRBV5-5 and TRBJ2-5; perhaps TRBD1 as D (6 bases). Germline V CDR1 and CDR2: SGHKS, YYEKEE (reference sequence). The germline V and J ends were trimmed by 0 bases and 1 base, with 13 bases remaining between them. The CDR3 sequence is 16 residues long. The DNA for the CDR3 is TGTGCCAGCAGCTTGGATGGGACATTGCGCCAAGAGACCCAGTACTTC. It encodes CASSLDGTLRQETQYF.

This clonotype was detected ten times or more. The chain is built from TRBV5-6 and TRBJ2-3; 9 bases fit TRBD1. The CDR3 covers 15 residues. Germline CDR1 and CDR2: SGHDT and YYEEEE. V was pared by 4 bases and J by 4 bases, with 7 bases of the junction left unmatched. This CDR3 reads CASSGDRAVADTQYF. DNA of the CDR3: TGTGCCAGCAGCGGGGACAGGGCCGTCGCAGATACGCAGTATTTT. Based on the CDR3 plus reference TRBV5-6 and TRBJ2-3, the full variable domain is DAGVTQSPTHLIKTRGQQVTLRCSPKSGHDTVSWYQQALGQGPQFIFQYYEEEERQRGNFPDRFSGHQFPNYSSELNVNALLLGDSALYLCASSGDRAVADTQYFGPGTRLTVL.

With regard to this clonotype: A much bigger clone sits one base away, suggesting this may be a read error. The chain employs TRBV20-1 and TRBJ1-1; 7 bases agree with TRBD1. Germline V gives CDR1 DFQATT, CDR2 SNEGSKA (reference sequence). The CDR3 is 13 amino acids. The DNA for the CDR3 is TGCAGCACCCAGGGGGAGAGTTACACTGAAGCTTTCTTT. It codes for CSTQGESYTEAFF.

This clonotype was counted many times. V gene TRBV7-9 combines with J gene TRBJ2-7; the D is unclear. Germline V gene data show CDR1 as SEHNR and CDR2 as FQNEAQ (reference sequence). V was clipped by 6 bases and J by 0 bases, with 9 bases between them. The CDR3 length is 13 residues. CDR3 in DNA: TGTGCCAGCAGAGCAGAATTCTCCTACGAGCAGTACTTC. Translated: CASRAEFSYEQYF. Full variable domain (remainder filled in from reference TRBV7-9 and TRBJ2-7): DTGVSQNPRHKITKRGQNVTFRCDPISEHNRLYWYRQTLGQGPEFLTYFQNEAQLEKSRLLSDRFSAERPKGSFSTLEIQRTEQGDSAMYLCASRAEFSYEQYFGPGTRLTVT.

As regards this clonotype: A much larger clone differs by one base, so this may be a read error. CDR3: CAGSRTGGNTEAFF. The CDR3 nucleotides are TGTGCCGGCAGCAGGACAGGGGGAAACACTGAAGCTTTCTTT. This sequence joins TRBV7-9 and TRBJ1-1, with 10 nucleotides matching TRBD1. Per germline, CDR1 SEHNR and CDR2 FQNEAQ (reference sequence). This CDR3 contains 14 residues.

The V and J genes are TRBV7-9 and TRBJ2-7, with TRBD2 identical over 12 bases. The V gene end was trimmed by 5 bases and the J gene end by 4 bases; junction bases not matched to a gene: 9. This CDR3 region has 16 residues. CDR1 SEHNR and CDR2 FQNEAQ come from the germline V gene (reference sequence). The CDR3 sequence is CASSNLLAGGSYEQYF. The CDR3 DNA reads as TGTGCCAGCAGCAATCTTCTAGCGGGAGGGTCTTACGAGCAGTACTTC.

The table lists this clonotype with many counts. The chain links TRBV20-1 to TRBJ2-7, with D tentatively TRBD2 (6 bases). Germline V lookup: CDR1 DFQATT, CDR2 SNEGSKA (reference sequence). Deletions cut 3 bases from V and 3 bases from J, with 12 bases between. This CDR3 comprises 13 residues. The CDR3 is CSASREPRYEQYF. CDR3 coding DNA: TGCAGTGCTAGTCGGGAGCCGCGCTACGAGCAGTACTTC.

Worth noting for this clonotype: This may arise from a read error, as a much more abundant clone is one base away. The chain uses TRBV3-1 and TRBJ2-7; D is perhaps TRBD2 (7 bases). The CDR3 is 15 residues long. CDR1 and CDR2 from the germline V gene are LGHDT and YNNKEL (reference sequence). CDR3 in DNA: TGTGCCTGCAGCCTAGGTTCGGGGGGCGAGTACGAGCAGTACTTC. Its translation: CACSLGSGGEYEQYF.

This clonotype was counted at least ten times. The rearrangement uses TRBV9 and TRBJ2-7; 9 nucleotides match TRBD1. Germline trimming cut 4 bases from V and 3 bases from J; bases unmatched to any gene: 8. Germline CDR1 reads SGDLS; CDR2 reads YYNGEE. The CDR3 length is 15 residues. The DNA for the CDR3 is TGTGCCAGCAGCCTTGGGACAGGGCGAGTCTACGAGCAGTACTTC. Protein product: CASSLGTGRVYEQYF.

The rearrangement joins TRBV4-3 to TRBJ2-3, with a tentative D call TRBD2 (7 bases). V dropped 1 base and J dropped 0 bases, with 14 bases sitting between them. This CDR3 region has 17 residues. The germline CDR1 and CDR2 sequences are LGHNA and YSLEER. CDR3 loop: CASSQGVGGASTDTQYF. CDR3 DNA: TGCGCCAGCAGCCAAGGAGTTGGGGGGGCTAGCACAGATACGCAGTATTTT.

This clonotype was observed at least ten times. The chain recombines TRBV5-5 with TRBJ2-3, with D possibly being TRBD1 (6 bases). Germline V lookup: CDR1 SGHKS, CDR2 YYEKEE (reference sequence). The CDR3 runs to 17 residues. V dropped 2 bases and J dropped 0 bases, with 16 bases sitting between them. CDR3 in amino acids: CASSFRQQGSSTDTQYF. CDR3 sequence (DNA): TGTGCCAGCAGCTTCCGGCAACAGGGATCTAGCACAGATACGCAGTATTTT.

Many counts were recorded for this clonotype. The CDR3 loop is CASSEGTGGVEKLFF. DNA for the CDR3: TGTGCCAGCAGCGAAGGGACAGGGGGCGTTGAAAAACTGTTTTTT. V gene TRBV7-8 combines with J gene TRBJ1-4; 12 bases align to TRBD1. CDR1 SGHVS and CDR2 FQNEAQ come from the germline V gene. Unmatched junction bases numbered 5, after V lost 5 bases and J lost 7 bases. This CDR3 has 15 residues.

There are a few counts of this clonotype. The chain employs TRBV3-1 and TRBJ2-1, with 13 bases aligning to TRBD2. The CDR3 loop spans 16 amino acids. CDR1 and CDR2 (germline): LGHDT, YNNKEL (reference sequence). J lost 3 bases, V lost 3 bases, and 2 bases had no gene match. This CDR3 reads CASSQRTSGSYNEQFF. CDR3 bases: TGTGCCAGCAGCCAGAGGACTAGCGGGAGCTACAATGAGCAGTTCTTC.

This clonotype was observed at least ten times. The genes are TRBV5-5 and TRBJ1-1; D is perhaps TRBD1 (6 bases). Germline V gene sequence: CDR1 SGHKS, CDR2 YYEKEE (reference sequence). The CDR3 runs to 14 residues. Trimming left V 0 bases short and J 3 bases short, with 9 bases between. The CDR3 protein is CASSLEQGYTEAFF. CDR3 bases: TGTGCCAGCAGCTTGGAACAGGGCTACACTGAAGCTTTCTTT.

The chain has TRBV29-1 and TRBJ2-5; weak D call: TRBD1 (5 bases). CDR3 length: 15 amino acids. The germline V gene has CDR1 SQVTM and CDR2 ANQGSEA. The V end was cut by 3 bases, the J end by 5 bases, with 19 bases between. In nucleotides, the CDR3 is TGCAGCGTTGATGGCAGGGCCCCACACGGGGAGACCCAGTACTTC. This sequence encodes CSVDGRAPHGETQYF. The full variable domain, its missing parts supplied by reference TRBV29-1 and TRBJ2-5, is SAVISQKPSRDICQRGTSLTIQCQVDSQVTMMFWYRQQPGQSLTLIATANQGSEATYESGFVIDKFPISRPNLTFSTLTVSNMSPEDSSIYLCSVDGRAPHGETQYFGPGTRLLVL.

Many counts were recorded for this clonotype. The gene calls are TRBV10-3 and TRBJ1-1; D gene unclear. This CDR3 comprises 13 residues. The germline gives CDR1 ENHRY, CDR2 SYGVKD. V lost 4 bases and J lost 6, with 12 bases in between. Written as DNA, the CDR3 is TGTGCCATCAGTGTTGGAGGGTCCCCTGAAGCTTTCTTT. This encodes CAISVGGSPEAFF.